Listed below are T cell receptor beta chains from one sample, sequenced in a study of T cell changes during pregnancy in multiple sclerosis. Repertoires were generated with immunoSEQ multiplex PCR, while TCRdb's copy carries only in-frame clones and drops some. The sample records some 57,000 clones, roughly nine tenths being singletons. The source material was CD4+ T cells from peripheral blood mononuclear cells, sampled after pregnancy. The receptors derive from a female donor in good health, enrolled as a control in a pregnancy study. The CDR3 runs from the conserved cysteine through the conserved F or W. The D gene is left open where the match is weak. Where a row states a size, it is once, few, many or the class of an expanded clone; other rows omit it.

TRBV19,NA,TRBJ1-2,NA,TGTGCCAGTAGTCTCTCAGTGAACACTAACTATGGCTACACCTTC,CASSLSVNTNYGYTF
TRBV11-1,NA,TRBJ1-1,NA,TGTGCCAGCAGCTTAAATCAGGGGAGGAACACTGAAGCTTTCTTT,CASSLNQGRNTEAFF
TRBV5-1,NA,TRBJ1-1,NA,TGCGCCAGCAGCTTGGGACAGATCACTGAAGCTTTCTTT,CASSLGQITEAFF
TRBV7-2,NA,TRBJ2-6,NA,TGTGCCAGCAGCTTAGATTCCCCTCTCTCTGGGGCCAACGTCCTGACTTTC,CASSLDSPLSGANVLTF
TRBV11-3,TRBD1,TRBJ1-1,NA,TGTGCCAGCAGCCCACGGACAGGGGGCGAGAACACTGAAGCTTTCTTT,CASSPRTGGENTEAFF
TRBV7-2,NA,TRBJ1-6,NA,TGTGCCAGCAGCTTTGGTCAGGGGCGATCCGGTTCACCCCTCCACTTT,CASSFGQGRSGSPLHF
TRBV6-4,NA,TRBJ2-7,NA,TGTGCCAGCAGCGAGGGCCAGGGGACCCATCTACTCTTC,CASSEGQGTHLLF
TRBV7-2,NA,TRBJ1-2,NA,TGTGCCAGCAGCCTAAACCCGGGGGGCTCCTCCTATGGCTACACCTTC,CASSLNPGGSSYGYTF
TRBV5-1,TRBD1,TRBJ2-7,NA,TGCGCCAGCAGCTTGGGACAGGGGTATTACGAGCAGTACTTC,CASSLGQGYYEQYF
TRBV5-1,NA,TRBJ1-6,NA,TGCGCCAGCAGAGACCTCCCGGGTGGGAATTCACCCCTCCACTTT,CASRDLPGGNSPLHF
TRBV5-4,NA,TRBJ2-7,NA,TGTGCCAGCAGCTCGAGGGATCACGAGCAGTACTTC,CASSSRDHEQYF
TRBV25-1,TRBD1,TRBJ1-1,NA,TGTGCCAGCACCGGGACAGGGATGAACAGTGAAGCTTTCTTT,CASTGTGMNSEAFF
TRBV5-1,TRBD1,TRBJ2-2,NA,TGCGCCAGCAGCTTGGCCGGGCAGGGGGCCAACACCGGGGAGCTGTTTTTT,CASSLAGQGANTGELFF
TRBV30,TRBD1,TRBJ1-5,once,TGTGCCTGGAGTGGACAGGGAAATCAGCCCCAGCATTTT,CAWSGQGNQPQHF
TRBV11-1,TRBD1,TRBJ2-2,NA,TGTGCCAGCAGCTCGACAGGGTTTCCCGGGGAGCTGTTTTTT,CASSSTGFPGELFF
TRBV5-1,TRBD2,TRBJ2-3,NA,TGCGCCAGCAGCCTGAGCGGGGGGGACGCAGATACGCAGTATTTT,CASSLSGGDADTQYF
TRBV4-3,NA,TRBJ2-2,NA,TGCGCCAGCCGAACGGGGGACTCCATCAACACCGGGGAGCTGTTTTTT,CASRTGDSINTGELFF
TRBV5-1,TRBD1,TRBJ1-3,NA,TGCGCCAGCAGCCCTCGGGACAGCTCTGGAAACACCATATATTTT,CASSPRDSSGNTIYF
TRBV6-1,TRBD1,TRBJ1-1,NA,TGTGCCAGCAGTGAGGAGGGGGGACAGGGGTCTTTCTTT,CASSEEGGQGSFF
TRBV6-5,TRBD1,TRBJ1-6,NA,TGTGCCAGCAGTGTGGACAGGGTAGGGTCACCCCTCCACTTT,CASSVDRVGSPLHF
TRBV4-3,NA,TRBJ1-5,NA,TGCGCCAGCAGCCAAGAAGGACATCTCAATCAGCCCCAGCATTTT,CASSQEGHLNQPQHF
TRBV2,NA,TRBJ1-4,NA,TGTGCCAGCGGAAGAACAGCTCGAACTGAAAAACTGTTTTTT,CASGRTARTEKLFF
TRBV2,TRBD1,TRBJ2-7,NA,TGTGCCAGCAGCGCTGACAGGGGGCGCTACGAGCAGTACTTC,CASSADRGRYEQYF